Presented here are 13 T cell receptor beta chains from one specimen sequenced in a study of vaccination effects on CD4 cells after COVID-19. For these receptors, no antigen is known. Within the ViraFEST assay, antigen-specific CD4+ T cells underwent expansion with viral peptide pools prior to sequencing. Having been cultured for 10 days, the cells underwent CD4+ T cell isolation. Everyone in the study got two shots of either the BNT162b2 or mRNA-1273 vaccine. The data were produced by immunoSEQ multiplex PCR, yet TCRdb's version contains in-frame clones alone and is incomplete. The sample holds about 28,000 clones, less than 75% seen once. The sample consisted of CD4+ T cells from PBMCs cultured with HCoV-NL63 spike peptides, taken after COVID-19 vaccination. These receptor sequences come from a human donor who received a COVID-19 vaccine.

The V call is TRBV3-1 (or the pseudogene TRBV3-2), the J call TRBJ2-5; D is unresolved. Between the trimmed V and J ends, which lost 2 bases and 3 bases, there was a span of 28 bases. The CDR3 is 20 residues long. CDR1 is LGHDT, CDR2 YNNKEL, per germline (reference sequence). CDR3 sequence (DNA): TGTGCCAGCAGCCAAAGACGAGGTTTTGAGGATCCACCCACCAAAGAGACCCAGTACTTC. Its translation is CASSQRRGFEDPPTKETQYF.

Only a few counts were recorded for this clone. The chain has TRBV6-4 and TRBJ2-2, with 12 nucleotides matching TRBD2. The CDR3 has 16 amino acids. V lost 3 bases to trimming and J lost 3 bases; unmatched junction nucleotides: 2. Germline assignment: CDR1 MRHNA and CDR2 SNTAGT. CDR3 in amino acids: CASSDRLAGDTGELFF. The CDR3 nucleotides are TGTGCCAGCAGTGATCGACTAGCGGGAGACACCGGGGAGCTGTTTTTT.

Here the CDR3 reads CASSRSGGEGGNIQYF. CDR3 nucleotides: TGTGCCAGCAGCAGATCCGGGGGGGAGGGGGGAAACATTCAGTACTTC. The J gene is TRBJ2-4, the V gene TRBV6-6; 8 positions agree with TRBD2. CDR1 and CDR2 (germline): MNHNY, SVGAGI (reference sequence). The CDR3 length is 16 residues. V was clipped by 6 bases and J by 6 bases; unmatched bases: 13.

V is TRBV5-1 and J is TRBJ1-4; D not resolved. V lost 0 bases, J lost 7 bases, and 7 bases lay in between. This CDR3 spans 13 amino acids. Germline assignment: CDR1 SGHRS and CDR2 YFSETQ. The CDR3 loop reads CASSLGHIEKLFF. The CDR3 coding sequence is TGCGCCAGCAGCTTGGGACACATTGAAAAACTGTTTTTT.

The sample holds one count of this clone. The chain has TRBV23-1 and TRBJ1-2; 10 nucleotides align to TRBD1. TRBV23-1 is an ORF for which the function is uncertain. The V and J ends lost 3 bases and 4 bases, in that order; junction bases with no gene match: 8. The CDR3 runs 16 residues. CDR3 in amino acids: CASSHPGQGRSYGYTF. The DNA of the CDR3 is TGCGCCAGCAGTCATCCGGGACAGGGGAGATCCTATGGCTACACCTTC.

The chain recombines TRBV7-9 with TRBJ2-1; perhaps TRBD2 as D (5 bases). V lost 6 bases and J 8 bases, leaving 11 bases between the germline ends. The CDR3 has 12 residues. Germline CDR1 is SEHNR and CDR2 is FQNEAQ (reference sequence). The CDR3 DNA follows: TGTGCCAGCAGGGAGGAACACGATGAGCAGTTCTTC. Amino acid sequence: CASREEHDEQFF. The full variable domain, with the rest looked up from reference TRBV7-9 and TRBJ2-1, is DTGVSQNPRHKITKRGQNVTFRCDPISEHNRLYWYRQTLGQGPEFLTYFQNEAQLEKSRLLSDRFSAERPKGSFSTLEIQRTEQGDSAMYLCASREEHDEQFFGPGTRLTVL.

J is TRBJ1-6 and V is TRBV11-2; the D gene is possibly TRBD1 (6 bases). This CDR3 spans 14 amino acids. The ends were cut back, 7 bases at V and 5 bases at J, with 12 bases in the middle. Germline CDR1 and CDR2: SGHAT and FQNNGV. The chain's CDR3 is CASNTGLNNSPLHF. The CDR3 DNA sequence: TGTGCCAGCAACACAGGGTTAAATAATTCACCCCTCCACTTT.

This chain's CDR3 is CASSELPDTDTQYF. The DNA of the CDR3 is TGTGCCAGCAGTGAACTCCCGGACACAGATACGCAGTATTTT. The chain has TRBV6-1 and TRBJ2-3, with D unresolved. The germline V gene has CDR1 MNHNS and CDR2 SASEGT. The CDR3 extends over 14 amino acids. The V end was cut by 2 bases, the J end by 2 bases, with 8 bases between.

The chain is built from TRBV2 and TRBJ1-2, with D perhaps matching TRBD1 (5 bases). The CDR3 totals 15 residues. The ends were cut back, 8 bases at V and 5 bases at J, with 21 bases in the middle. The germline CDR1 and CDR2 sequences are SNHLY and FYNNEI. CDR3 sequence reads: CASGGASPRAYGYTF. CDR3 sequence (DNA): TGTGCCAGCGGAGGGGCCTCGCCCAGGGCGTATGGCTACACCTTC.

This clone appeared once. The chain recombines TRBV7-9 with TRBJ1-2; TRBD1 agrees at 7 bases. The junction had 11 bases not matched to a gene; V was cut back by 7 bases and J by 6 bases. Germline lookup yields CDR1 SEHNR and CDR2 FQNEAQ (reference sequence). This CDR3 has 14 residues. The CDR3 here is CASNPGQAGHGYTF. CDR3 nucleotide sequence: TGTGCCAGCAATCCCGGACAGGCTGGCCATGGCTACACCTTC.

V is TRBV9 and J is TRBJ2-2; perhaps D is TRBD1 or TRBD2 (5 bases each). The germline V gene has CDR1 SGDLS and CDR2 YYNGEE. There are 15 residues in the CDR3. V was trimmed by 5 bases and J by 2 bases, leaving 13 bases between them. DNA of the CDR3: TGTGCCAGCAGGACCGGGACGGCCAACACCGGGGAGCTGTTTTTT. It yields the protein CASRTGTANTGELFF.

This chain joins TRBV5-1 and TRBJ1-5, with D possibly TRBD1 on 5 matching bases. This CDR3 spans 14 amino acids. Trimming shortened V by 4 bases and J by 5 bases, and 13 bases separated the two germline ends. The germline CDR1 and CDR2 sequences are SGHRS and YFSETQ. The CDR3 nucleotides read TGCGCCAGCAGCACCGGGACTACGGATCAGCCCCAGCATTTT. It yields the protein CASSTGTTDQPQHF.

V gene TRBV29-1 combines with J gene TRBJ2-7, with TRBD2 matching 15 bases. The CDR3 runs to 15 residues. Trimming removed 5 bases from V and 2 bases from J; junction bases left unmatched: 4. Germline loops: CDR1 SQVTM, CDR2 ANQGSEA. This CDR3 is CSVSGLAGGPYEQYF. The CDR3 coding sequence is TGCAGCGTTTCCGGACTAGCGGGAGGGCCCTACGAGCAGTACTTC.